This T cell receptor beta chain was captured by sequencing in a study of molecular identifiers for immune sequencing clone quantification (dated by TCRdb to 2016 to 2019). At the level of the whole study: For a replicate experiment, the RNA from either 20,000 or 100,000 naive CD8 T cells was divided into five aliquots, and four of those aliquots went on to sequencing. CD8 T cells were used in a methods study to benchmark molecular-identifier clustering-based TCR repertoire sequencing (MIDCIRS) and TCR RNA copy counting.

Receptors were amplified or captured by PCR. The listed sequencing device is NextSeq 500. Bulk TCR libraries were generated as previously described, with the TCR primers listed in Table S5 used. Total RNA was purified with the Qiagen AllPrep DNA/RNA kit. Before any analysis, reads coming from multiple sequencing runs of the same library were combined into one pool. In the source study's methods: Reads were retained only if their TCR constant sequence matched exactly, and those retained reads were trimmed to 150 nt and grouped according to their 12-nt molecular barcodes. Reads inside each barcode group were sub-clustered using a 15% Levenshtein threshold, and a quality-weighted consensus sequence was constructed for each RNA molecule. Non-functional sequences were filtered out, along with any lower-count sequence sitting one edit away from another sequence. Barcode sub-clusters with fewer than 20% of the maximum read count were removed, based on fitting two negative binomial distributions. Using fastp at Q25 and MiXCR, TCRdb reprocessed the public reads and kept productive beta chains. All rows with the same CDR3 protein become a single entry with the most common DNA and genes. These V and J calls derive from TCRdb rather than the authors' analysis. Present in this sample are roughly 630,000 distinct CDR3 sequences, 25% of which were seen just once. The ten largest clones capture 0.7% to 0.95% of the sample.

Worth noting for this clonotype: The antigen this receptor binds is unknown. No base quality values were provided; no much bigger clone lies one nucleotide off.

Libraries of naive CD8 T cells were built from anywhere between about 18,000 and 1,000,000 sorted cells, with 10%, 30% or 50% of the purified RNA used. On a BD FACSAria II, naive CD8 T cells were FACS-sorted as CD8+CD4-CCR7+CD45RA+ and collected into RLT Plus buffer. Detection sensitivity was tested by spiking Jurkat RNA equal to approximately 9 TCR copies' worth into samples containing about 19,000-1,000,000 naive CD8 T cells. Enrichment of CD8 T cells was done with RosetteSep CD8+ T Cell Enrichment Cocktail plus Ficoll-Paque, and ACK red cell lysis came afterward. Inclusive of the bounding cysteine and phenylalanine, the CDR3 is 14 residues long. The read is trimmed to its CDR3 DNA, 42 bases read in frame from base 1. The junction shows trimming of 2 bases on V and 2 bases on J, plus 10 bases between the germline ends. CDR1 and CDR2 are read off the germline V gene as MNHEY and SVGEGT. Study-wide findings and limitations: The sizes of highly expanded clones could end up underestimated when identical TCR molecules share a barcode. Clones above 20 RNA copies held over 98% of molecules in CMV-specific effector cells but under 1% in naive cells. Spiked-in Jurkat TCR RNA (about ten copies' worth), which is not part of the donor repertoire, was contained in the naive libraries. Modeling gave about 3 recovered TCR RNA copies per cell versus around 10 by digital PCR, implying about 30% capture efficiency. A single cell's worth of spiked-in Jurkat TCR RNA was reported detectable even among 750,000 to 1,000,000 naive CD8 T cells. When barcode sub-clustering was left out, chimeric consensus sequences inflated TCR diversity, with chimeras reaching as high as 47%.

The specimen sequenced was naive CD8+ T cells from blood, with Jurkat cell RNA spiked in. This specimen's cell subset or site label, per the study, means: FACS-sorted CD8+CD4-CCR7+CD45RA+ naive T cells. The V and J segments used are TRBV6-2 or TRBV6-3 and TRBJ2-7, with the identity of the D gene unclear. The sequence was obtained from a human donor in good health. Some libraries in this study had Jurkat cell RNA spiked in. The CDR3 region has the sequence CASSYGSRTYEQYF. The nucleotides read TGTGCCAGCAGTTACGGAAGTCGGACCTACGAGCAGTACTTC.